This T cell receptor beta chain was sequenced during a study of T cell repertoires in cytomegalovirus infection. Overall study findings and caveats: Pooled public TCR beta family frequency picked out CMV carriers with the relevant HLA.

A word on this clonotype: Its target is not known.

A single record per CDR3 protein comes from TCRdb applying MiXCR to the reads. The sample lists about 360,000 distinct CDR3 sequences; about a sixth were seen once. CDR1 is LNHDA and CDR2 is SQIVND in the germline V gene (reference sequence). The V segment lost 7 bases and the J segment 5 bases; nucleotides outside the gene matches: 8. The CDR3 runs 17 residues. Sample: PBMCs. This chain connects TRBV19 to TRBJ2-2; 15 bases map to TRBD2. The receptor was derived from a human donor in good health (CMV status not recorded). Some clones in this sample may be carry-over from other donors' samples. Here the CDR3 reads CASNLPGLAGGTGELFF. CDR3 bases: TGTGCCAGTAACCTACCGGGACTAGCGGGAGGAACCGGGGAGCTGTTTTTT.